This T cell receptor beta chain was identified during a study of vaccination and CD4 T cells after COVID-19. Sample treatment: roughly nine-day PBMC culture with coronavirus spike peptide pools or control peptides (ViraFEST assay). V was pared by 5 bases and J by 4 bases, with 5 bases of the junction left unmatched. The CDR3 contains 15 residues. CDR1 and CDR2 from the germline V gene are ENHRY and SYGVKD. On this clonotype: No antigen is known for it.

The Oncomine TCR Beta short-read assay generated sequence data from the DNA of cultured CD4+ T cells. TCRdb reprocessed the PCR reads via MiXCR and lists one record per CDR3 protein. This repertoire shows under 20,000 distinct CDR3 sequences, around two fifths found once; its top ten account for about 6.5%. This specimen consisted of CD4+ T cells from blood, cultured in vitro, obtained after SARS-CoV-2 vaccination. The sequence derives from a human donor who had recovered from COVID-19. V usage is TRBV10-3 and J usage is TRBJ2-3; 11 bases match TRBD1. CDR3 residues: CAISSGQGASDTQYF. The CDR3 DNA follows: TGTGCCATCAGTTCCGGACAGGGGGCATCAGATACGCAGTATTTT.